This T cell receptor (beta chain) originates from a study of cytomegalovirus exposure and HLA in healthy donors (dated by TCRdb to between 2016 and 2019). About the full investigation: According to a later analysis, one platform produced both the 120 validation repertoires and the 720 or so repertoires of the first cohort. The aim of the study was to test whether cataloging public T cell receptors could identify signatures of past pathogen exposure. A separate validation cohort of over a hundred different subjects was used in addition to the roughly 670-subject first cohort. To predict cytomegalovirus infection status, the study brought together high-throughput TCR immunosequencing, statistical association of individual TCRs with disease status, and machine learning. The paper as a whole reports these results and caveats: In a later analysis, TCRs clustered in the first cohort were found to also tend to co-occur in the 120 validation repertoires, with 94% of cluster scores above 0. The classifier was reported to diagnose cytomegalovirus status with high specificity and sensitivity in both the original cohort and the validation cohort. Most TCR sequences were seen in very few donors, while some public TCRs were found in many individuals. A few of the identified cytomegalovirus-associated TCR beta chains were confirmed in vitro to be specific for cytomegalovirus antigens. It was suggested by the authors that the approach could potentially be generalized to other disease states and immunological phenotypes. All 120 or so repertoires were used to score co-occurrence in the validation cohort in a later analysis, because that analysis had no HLA typing for the cohort. The study listed 150 to 200 TCR beta chains as associated with cytomegalovirus.

A note on this clone: Its antigen specificity is not known. No per-base quality is available; no much larger clone lies one base away.

Donors formed part of the validation cohort, which comprised 120 or so subjects and was distinct from the first cohort of 550 to 850 subjects. The CDR3, from cysteine to phenylalanine, totals 15 residues. Only the CDR3 portion is preserved as DNA: 45 bases, with reading frame beginning at the first base. The germline V gene gives CDR1 as WSHSY and CDR2 as SAAADI. Relative to germline, V is missing 6 bases and J is missing 3 bases, with 10 bases of the junction outside any gene match. The library came from the immunoSEQ multiplex PCR assay. The published analysis was carried out like this. To diagnose cytomegalovirus status from the catalog of TCR beta chain sequences, a statistical classification framework was built. The source is immuneACCESS, and TCRdb retained only in-frame sequences with V and J called. Part of the clones is not carried over; for the studies checked, unresolved V genes explain less than half of this, and the remainder is unexplained. V and J calls and clone size are copied from that table; D and trimming were computed from the DNA. The sample table contains approximately 260,000 clones; only one count was recorded for 65% to 90% of them. The ten largest clones capture around 1% of the sample.

Sequences were obtained from PBMCs. This receptor chain uses TRBV10-2 and TRBJ2-7; 8 central nucleotides agree with TRBD2. The sequence came from a woman under 30 in good health and CMV-seronegative. The CDR3 amino acid sequence is: CASSSTSGANYEQYF. The bases are TGCGCCAGCAGCTCAACTAGCGGAGCCAACTACGAGCAGTACTTC.